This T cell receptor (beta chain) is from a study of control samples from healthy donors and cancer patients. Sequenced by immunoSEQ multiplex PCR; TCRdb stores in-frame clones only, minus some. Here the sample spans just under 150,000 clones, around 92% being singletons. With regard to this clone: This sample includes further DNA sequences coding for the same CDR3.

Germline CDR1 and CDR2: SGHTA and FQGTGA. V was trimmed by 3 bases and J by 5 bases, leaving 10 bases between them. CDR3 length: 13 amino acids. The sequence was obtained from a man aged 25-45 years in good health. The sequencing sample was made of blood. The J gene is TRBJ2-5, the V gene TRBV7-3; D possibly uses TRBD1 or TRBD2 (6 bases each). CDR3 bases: TGTGCCAGCAGCTTGGGGGGCCTTGAGACCCAGTACTTC. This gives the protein CASSLGGLETQYF.